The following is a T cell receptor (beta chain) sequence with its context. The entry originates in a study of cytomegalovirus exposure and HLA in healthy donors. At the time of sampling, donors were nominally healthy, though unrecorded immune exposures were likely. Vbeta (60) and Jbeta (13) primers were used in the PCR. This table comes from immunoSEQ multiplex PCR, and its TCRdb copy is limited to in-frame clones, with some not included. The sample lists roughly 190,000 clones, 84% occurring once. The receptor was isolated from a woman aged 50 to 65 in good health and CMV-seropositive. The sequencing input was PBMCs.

The CDR3 spells CASSLDNTDTQYF. For the CDR3, the DNA is TGTGCCAGCAGCCTGGACAACACAGATACGCAGTATTTT. The chain carries TRBV6-6 and TRBJ2-3; tentatively, D is TRBD1 (5 bases). Trimming pared 6 bases from V and 2 bases from J, leaving 9 bases between. The CDR3 totals 13 residues. Looked up from germline, CDR1 is MNHNY and CDR2 is SVGAGI (reference sequence).